The T cell receptor beta chain described here comes from a study of identifying expanded T cells in peripheral blood. Study-level points and caveats: Across healthy donors, higher total template counts meant significantly greater approximately 2-week count variance.

A note on this clone: Its antigen is still unknown.

Assay: immunoSEQ multiplex PCR; the TCRdb copy retains only in-frame clones and omits some. This repertoire shows 100,000 to 150,000 clones, over 65% found once; its top ten account for 3.3%. CDR1 is LNHDA and CDR2 is SQIVND in the germline V gene (reference sequence). This CDR3 is built from 20 residues. V shed 5 bases, J shed 0 bases, and the junction held 17 bases outside the gene matches. This TCR came from a person aged 18 to 69 in good health. V usage is TRBV19 and J usage is TRBJ2-1; the match to TRBD1 covers 9 bases. Sequencing used blood. CDR3 protein: CASSDFRDRVLSSSYNEQFF. In nucleotides, the CDR3 is TGTGCCAGTAGTGATTTCCGGGACAGGGTCCTTTCCAGCTCCTACAATGAGCAGTTCTTC.